This entry is about one TCR beta chain. The sample belongs to a study of T cell changes during pregnancy in multiple sclerosis. CDR3 length: 15 amino acids. Germline V lookup: CDR1 MDHEN, CDR2 SYDVKM. Germline trimming cut 4 bases from V and 6 bases from J; bases unmatched to any gene: 7. The assay was immunoSEQ multiplex PCR, and TCRdb's table has in-frame clones only and misses some. The sample records approximately 96,000 clones, roughly 94% being singletons. The rearrangement links TRBV28 to TRBJ1-4; 8 nucleotides match TRBD1. The clonotype comes from a female donor in good health, enrolled as a control in a pregnancy study. The material was peripheral blood, obtained after pregnancy. The CDR3 protein is CASSSIGQGYEKLFF. The CDR3 DNA reads as TGTGCCAGCAGTTCGATCGGACAGGGTTATGAAAAACTGTTTTTT. Looking up the rest from reference TRBV28 and TRBJ1-4 gives the full variable domain: DVKVTQSSRYLVKRTGEKVFLECVQDMDHENMFWYRQDPGLGLRLIYFSYDVKMKEKGDIPEGYSVSREKKERFSLILESASTNQTSMYLCASSSIGQGYEKLFFGSGTQLSVL.